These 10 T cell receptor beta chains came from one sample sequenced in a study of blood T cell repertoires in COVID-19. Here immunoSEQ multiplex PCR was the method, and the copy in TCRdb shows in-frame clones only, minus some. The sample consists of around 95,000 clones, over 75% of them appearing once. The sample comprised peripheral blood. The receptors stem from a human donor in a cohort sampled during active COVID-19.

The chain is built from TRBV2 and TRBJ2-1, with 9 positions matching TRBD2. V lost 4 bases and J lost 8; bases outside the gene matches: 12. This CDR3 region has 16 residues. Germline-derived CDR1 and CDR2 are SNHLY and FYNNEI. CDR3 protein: CASSVRPSGRYHEQFF. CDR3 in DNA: TGTGCCAGCAGTGTTAGGCCCAGCGGGAGGTATCATGAGCAGTTCTTC.

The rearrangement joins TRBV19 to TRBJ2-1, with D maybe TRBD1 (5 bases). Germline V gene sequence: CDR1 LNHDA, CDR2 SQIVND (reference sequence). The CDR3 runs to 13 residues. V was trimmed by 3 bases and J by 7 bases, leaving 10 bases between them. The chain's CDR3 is CASSITRENEQFF. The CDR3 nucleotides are TGTGCCAGTAGTATTACCAGGGAAAATGAGCAGTTCTTC.

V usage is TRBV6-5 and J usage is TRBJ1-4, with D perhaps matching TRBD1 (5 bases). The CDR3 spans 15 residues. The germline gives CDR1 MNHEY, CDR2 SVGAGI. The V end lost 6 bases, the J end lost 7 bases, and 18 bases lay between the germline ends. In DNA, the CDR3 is TGTGCCAGCAGGCGACGTGGGGCCGACGGTGAAAAACTGTTTTTT. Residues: CASRRRGADGEKLFF.

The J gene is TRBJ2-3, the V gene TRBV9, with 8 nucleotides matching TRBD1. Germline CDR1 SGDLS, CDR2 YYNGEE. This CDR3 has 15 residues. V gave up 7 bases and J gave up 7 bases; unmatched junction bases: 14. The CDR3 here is CASASQDRVLNTQYF. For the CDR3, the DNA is TGTGCCAGCGCGAGCCAGGACAGGGTATTAAATACGCAGTATTTT. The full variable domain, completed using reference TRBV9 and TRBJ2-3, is DSGVTQTPKHLITATGQRVTLRCSPRSGDLSVYWYQQSLDQGLQFLIQYYNGEERAKGNILERFSAQQFPDLHSELNLSSLELGDSALYFCASASQDRVLNTQYFGPGTRLTVL.

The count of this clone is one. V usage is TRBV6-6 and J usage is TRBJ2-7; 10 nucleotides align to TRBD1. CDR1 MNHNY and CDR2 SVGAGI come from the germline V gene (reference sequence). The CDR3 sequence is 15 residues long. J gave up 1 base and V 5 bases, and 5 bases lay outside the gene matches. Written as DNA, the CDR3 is TGTGCCAGCAGTCCCGGGACAGGGGATTCCTACGAGCAGTACTTC. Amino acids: CASSPGTGDSYEQYF.

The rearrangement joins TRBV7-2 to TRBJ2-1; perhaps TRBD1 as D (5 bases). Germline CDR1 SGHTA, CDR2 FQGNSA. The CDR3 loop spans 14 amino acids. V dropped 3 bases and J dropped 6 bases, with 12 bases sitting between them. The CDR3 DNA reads TGTGCCAGCAGCTTTTTTAGTGGGGCCAATGAGCAGTTCTTC. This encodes CASSFFSGANEQFF.

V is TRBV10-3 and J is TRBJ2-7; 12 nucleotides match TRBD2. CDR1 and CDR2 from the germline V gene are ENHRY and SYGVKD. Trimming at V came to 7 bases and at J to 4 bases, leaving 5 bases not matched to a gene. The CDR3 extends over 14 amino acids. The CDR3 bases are TGTGCCATCACCGCACTAGCGGGAGGTTACGAGCAGTACTTC. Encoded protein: CAITALAGGYEQYF.

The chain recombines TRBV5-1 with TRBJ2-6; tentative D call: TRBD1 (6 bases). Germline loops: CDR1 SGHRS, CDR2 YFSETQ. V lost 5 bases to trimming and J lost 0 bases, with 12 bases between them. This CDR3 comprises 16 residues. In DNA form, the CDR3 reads TGCGCCAGCAGTTTTACAGGGACCTCTGGGGCCAACGTCCTGACTTTC. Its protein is CASSFTGTSGANVLTF.

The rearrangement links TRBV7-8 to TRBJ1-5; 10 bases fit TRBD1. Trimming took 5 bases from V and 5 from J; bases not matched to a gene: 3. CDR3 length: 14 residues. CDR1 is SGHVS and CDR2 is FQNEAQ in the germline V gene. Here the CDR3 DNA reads TGTGCCAGCAGCCCGGGACAGGGGTATCAGCCCCAGCATTTT. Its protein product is CASSPGQGYQPQHF. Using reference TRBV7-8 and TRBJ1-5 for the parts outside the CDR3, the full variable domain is GAGVSQSPRYKVAKRGQDVALRCDPISGHVSLFWYQQALGQGPEFLTYFQNEAQLDKSGLPSDRFFAERPEGSVSTLKIQRTQQEDSAVYLCASSPGQGYQPQHFGDGTRLSIL.

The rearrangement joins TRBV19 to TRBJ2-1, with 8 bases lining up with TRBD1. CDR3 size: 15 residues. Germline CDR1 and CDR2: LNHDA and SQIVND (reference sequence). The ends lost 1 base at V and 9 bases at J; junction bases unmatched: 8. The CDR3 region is CASSIVAGGGGEQFF. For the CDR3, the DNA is TGTGCCAGTAGTATAGTGGCAGGGGGCGGCGGTGAGCAGTTCTTC.